Listed below are T cell receptor beta chains from one sample, sequenced in a study of cytomegalovirus exposure and HLA in healthy donors. Profiled with immunoSEQ multiplex PCR; TCRdb holds only in-frame clones, not every one. The sample includes about 160,000 clones, around 79% seen only once; the top ten take around 4%. The sequenced material came from PBMCs. The receptors shown here come from a man in his forties in good health and CMV-seronegative. CDR3s include the opening cysteine and the closing phenylalanine or tryptophan. A D gene is named only where the DNA matches it firmly. The listing skips clone size in some rows; elsewhere it reads once, few, many or a size class.

NA,NA,TRBV5-1,TRBJ2-6,TGCGCCAGCAGCCCTCCCGGGGTCTCTGGGGCCAACGTCCTGACTTTC,CASSPPGVSGANVLTF
NA,NA,TRBV5-1,TRBJ1-2,TGCGCCAGCAGCGTAGAAACAGGGATGGGCTACACCTTC,CASSVETGMGYTF
NA,NA,TRBV5-1,TRBJ2-2,TGCGCCAGTTTCAGGGGCCTGAACACCGGGGAGCTGTTTTTT,CASFRGLNTGELFF
once,NA,TRBV5-8,TRBJ2-7,TGTGCCAGCAGCTTAGCTTCAGGAGGTTTCTACGAGCAGTACTTC,CASSLASGGFYEQYF
NA,NA,TRBV11-2,TRBJ2-6,TGTGCCAGCAGCCCTAGCTCTGGGGCCAACGTCCTGACTTTC,CASSPSSGANVLTF
NA,TRBD1,TRBV5-4,TRBJ2-2,TGTGCCAGCAGCTTACCTACAGGGGCCGGGGAGCTGTTTTTT,CASSLPTGAGELFF
NA,NA,TRBV10-3,TRBJ2-1,TGTGCCATCAGTTCTTACTGGGGGGATGAGCAGTTCTTC,CAISSYWGDEQFF
few,NA,TRBV11-3,TRBJ2-3,TGTGCCAGCAGCTTAGGGCCGGGGACAGATACGCAGTATTTT,CASSLGPGTDTQYF
NA,NA,TRBV5-6,TRBJ1-2,TGTGCCAGCAGCTTAAAGTTTAGGCGCCCAGGAGGCTACACCTTC,CASSLKFRRPGGYTF
NA,NA,TRBV7-9,TRBJ1-1,TGTGCCAGCAGCCGACGGGGGGCTATGAACACTGAAGCTTTCTTT,CASSRRGAMNTEAFF
few,TRBD2,TRBV6-5,TRBJ2-2,TGTGCCAGCAGTTACCCTAGCGGGGGGCGCGCCGGGGAGCTGTTTTTT,CASSYPSGGRAGELFF
NA,TRBD1,TRBV2,TRBJ1-6,TGTGCCAGCTCGACAGGGAGTAATTCACCCCTCCACTTT,CASSTGSNSPLHF
few,TRBD1,TRBV5-1,TRBJ2-2,TGCGCCAGCAGCTTGGCGACAGGGGGCACGGGGGAGCTGTTTTTT,CASSLATGGTGELFF
NA,TRBD1,TRBV28,TRBJ2-1,TGTGCCAGCAGTTTCGGACAGGGGGCGGGTGAGCAGTTCTTC,CASSFGQGAGEQFF
NA,NA,TRBV5-1,TRBJ2-1,TGCGCCAGCAGCTTGGCAGCGGGCCCACCGGGCAATGAGCAGTTCTTC,CASSLAAGPPGNEQFF
NA,NA,TRBV7-9,TRBJ1-4,TGTGCCAGCAGCGTCAAAGAGGGAAACCGTAATGAAAAACTGTTTTTT,CASSVKEGNRNEKLFF
NA,NA,TRBV4-1,TRBJ1-6,TGCGCCAGCAGCCAAGTAGGGGGATCCTATAATTCACCCCTCCACTTT,CASSQVGGSYNSPLHF
NA,NA,TRBV7-9,TRBJ2-5,TGTGCCAGCAGCTTAGAGGGCGGGGTAAAAGAGACCCAGTACTTC,CASSLEGGVKETQYF
NA,TRBD1,TRBV9,TRBJ2-2,TGTGCCAGCAGCGTTTCCGGGACAGGGTCCGGGGAGCTGTTTTTT,CASSVSGTGSGELFF
NA,TRBD1,TRBV19,TRBJ1-5,TGTGCCAGTAGTCCCCTAGGACAGGGAGTAGCACAGCCCCAGCATTTT,CASSPLGQGVAQPQHF
NA,TRBD2,TRBV5-6,TRBJ2-7,TGTGCCAGCAGCTATCTAGCGGGGGGGGGTAGTCCCTACGAGCAGTACTTC,CASSYLAGGGSPYEQYF
few,NA,TRBV6-5,TRBJ2-1,TGTGCCAGCACCCGGCGGGACTTAGGTTACAATGAGCAGTTCTTC,CASTRRDLGYNEQFF
NA,NA,TRBV30,TRBJ2-3,TGTGCCTGGACAGGGCTAGGACCAGATACGCAGTATTTT,CAWTGLGPDTQYF
NA,NA,TRBV4-1,TRBJ2-7,TGCACCAGCAGCCAGGGGTTGCTCCGGAGGACGGACTCCTACGAGCAGTACTTC,CTSSQGLLRRTDSYEQYF
NA,TRBD2,TRBV5-1,TRBJ2-5,TGCGCCAGCAGCGGGGGGGGGAACCAAGAGACCCAGTACTTC,CASSGGGNQETQYF
NA,TRBD1,TRBV6-1,TRBJ1-5,TGTGCCATCCGGACAGGGGATCAGCCCCAGCATTTT,CAIRTGDQPQHF
NA,TRBD2,TRBV6-6,TRBJ2-2,TGTGCCAGCACCAAGACTAGCGGGGGGGCCTTCCGGGAGCTGTTTTTT,CASTKTSGGAFRELFF